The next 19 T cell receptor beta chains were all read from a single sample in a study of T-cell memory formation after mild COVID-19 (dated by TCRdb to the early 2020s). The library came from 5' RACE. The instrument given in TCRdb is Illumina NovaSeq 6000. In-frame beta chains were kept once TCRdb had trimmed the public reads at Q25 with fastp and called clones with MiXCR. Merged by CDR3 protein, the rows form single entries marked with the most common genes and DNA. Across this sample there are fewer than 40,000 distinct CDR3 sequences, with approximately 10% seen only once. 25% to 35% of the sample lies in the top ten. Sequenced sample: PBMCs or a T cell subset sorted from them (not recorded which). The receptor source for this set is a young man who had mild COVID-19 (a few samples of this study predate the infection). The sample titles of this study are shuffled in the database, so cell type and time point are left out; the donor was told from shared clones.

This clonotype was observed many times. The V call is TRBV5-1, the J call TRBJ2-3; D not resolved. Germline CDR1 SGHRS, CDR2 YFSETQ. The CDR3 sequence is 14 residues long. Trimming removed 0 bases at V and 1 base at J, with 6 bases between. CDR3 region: CASSLGGRTDTQYF. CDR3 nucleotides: TGCGCCAGCAGCTTGGGGGGTCGCACAGATACGCAGTATTTT. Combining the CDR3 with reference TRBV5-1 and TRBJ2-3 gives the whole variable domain KAGVTQTPRYLIKTRGQQVTLSCSPISGHRSVSWYQQTPGQGLQFLFEYFSETQRNKGNFPGRFSGRQFSNSRSEMNVSTLELGDSALYLCASSLGGRTDTQYFGPGTRLTVL.

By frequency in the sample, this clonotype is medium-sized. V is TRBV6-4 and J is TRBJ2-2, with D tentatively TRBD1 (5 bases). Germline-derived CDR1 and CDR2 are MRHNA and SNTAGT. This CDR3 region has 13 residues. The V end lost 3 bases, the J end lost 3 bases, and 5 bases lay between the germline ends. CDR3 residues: CASSEGDTGELFF. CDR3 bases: TGTGCCAGCAGTGAAGGGGACACCGGGGAGCTGTTTTTT.

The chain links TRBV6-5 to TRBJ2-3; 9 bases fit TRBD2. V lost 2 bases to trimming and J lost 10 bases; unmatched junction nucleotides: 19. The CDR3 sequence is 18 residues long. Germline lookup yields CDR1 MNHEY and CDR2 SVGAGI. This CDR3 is CASSYRPPAGGGSDAQYF. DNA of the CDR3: TGTGCCAGCAGTTACCGCCCTCCCGCGGGGGGGGGCTCCGATGCGCAGTATTTT.

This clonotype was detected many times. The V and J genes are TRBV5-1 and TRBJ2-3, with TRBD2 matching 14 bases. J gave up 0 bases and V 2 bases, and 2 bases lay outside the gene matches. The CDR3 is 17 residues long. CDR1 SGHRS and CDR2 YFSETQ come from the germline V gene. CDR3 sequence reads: CASSFGTSGGSTDTQYF. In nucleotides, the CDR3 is TGCGCCAGCAGCTTCGGGACTAGCGGGGGCAGCACAGATACGCAGTATTTT.

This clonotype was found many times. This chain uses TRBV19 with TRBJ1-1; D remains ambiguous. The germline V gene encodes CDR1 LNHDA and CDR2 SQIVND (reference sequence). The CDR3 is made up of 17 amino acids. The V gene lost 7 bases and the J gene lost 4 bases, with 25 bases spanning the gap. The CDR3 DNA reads TGTGCCAGTACCCCGGGTCCCCCCTCAGGCCAGATCACTGAAGCTTTCTTT. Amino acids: CASTPGPPSGQITEAFF.

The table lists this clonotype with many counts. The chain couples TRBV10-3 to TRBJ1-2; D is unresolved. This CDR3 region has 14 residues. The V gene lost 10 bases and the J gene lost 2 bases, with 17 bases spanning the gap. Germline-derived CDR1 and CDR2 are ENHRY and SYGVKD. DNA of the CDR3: TGTGCCACGCAACACGGCGAACCCAACTATGGCTACACCTTC. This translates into CATQHGEPNYGYTF.

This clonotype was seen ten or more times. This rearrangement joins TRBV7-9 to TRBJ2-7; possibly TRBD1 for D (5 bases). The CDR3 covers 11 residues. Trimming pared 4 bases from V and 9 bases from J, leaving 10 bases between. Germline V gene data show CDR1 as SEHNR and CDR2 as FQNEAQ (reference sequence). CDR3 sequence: CASSSGFGQYV. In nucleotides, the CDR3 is TGTGCCAGCAGCTCAGGGTTCGGGCAGTACGTC.

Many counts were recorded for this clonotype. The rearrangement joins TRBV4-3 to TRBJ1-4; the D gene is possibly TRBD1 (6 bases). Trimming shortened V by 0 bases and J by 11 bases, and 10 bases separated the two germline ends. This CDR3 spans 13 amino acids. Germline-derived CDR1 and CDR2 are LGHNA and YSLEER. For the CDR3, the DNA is TGCGCCAGCAGCCAAGACCAGGGGATGAAACTGTTTTTT. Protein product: CASSQDQGMKLFF.

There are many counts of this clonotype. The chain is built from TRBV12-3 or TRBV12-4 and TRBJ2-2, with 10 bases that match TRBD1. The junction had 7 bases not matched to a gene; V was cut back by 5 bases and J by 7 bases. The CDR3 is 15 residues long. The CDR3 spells CASSRPGQGIGELFF. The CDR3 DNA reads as TGTGCCAGCAGTCGTCCGGGACAGGGGATCGGGGAGCTGTTTTTT.

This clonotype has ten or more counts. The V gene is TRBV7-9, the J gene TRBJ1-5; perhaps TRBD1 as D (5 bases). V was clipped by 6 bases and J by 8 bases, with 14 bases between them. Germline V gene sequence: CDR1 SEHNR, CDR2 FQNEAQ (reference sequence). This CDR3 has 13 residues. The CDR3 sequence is CASSDSALEPQHF. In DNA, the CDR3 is TGTGCCAGCAGTGACAGCGCCCTGGAGCCCCAGCATTTT.

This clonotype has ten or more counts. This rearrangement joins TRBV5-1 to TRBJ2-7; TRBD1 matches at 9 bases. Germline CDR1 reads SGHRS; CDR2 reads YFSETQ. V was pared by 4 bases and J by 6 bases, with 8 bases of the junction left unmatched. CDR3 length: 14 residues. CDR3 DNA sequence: TGCGCCAGCAGCATAGGGACAGGGCGTGGCGAGCAGTACGTC. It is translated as CASSIGTGRGEQYV.

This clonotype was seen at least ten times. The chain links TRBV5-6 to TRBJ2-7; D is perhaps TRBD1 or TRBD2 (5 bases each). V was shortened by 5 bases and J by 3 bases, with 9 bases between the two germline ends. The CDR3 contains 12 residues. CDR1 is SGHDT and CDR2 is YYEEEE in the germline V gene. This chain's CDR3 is CASSMGVYEQYV. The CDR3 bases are TGTGCCAGCAGTATGGGGGTCTACGAGCAGTACGTC.

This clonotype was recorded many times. CDR3 loop: CASSSHLTESYNEQFF. The CDR3 nucleotides read TGCGCCAGCAGCTCCCATCTGACAGAATCCTACAATGAGCAGTTCTTC. The genes are TRBV5-1 and TRBJ2-1, with D possibly TRBD1 on 5 matching bases. Germline V CDR1 and CDR2: SGHRS, YFSETQ. The CDR3 consists of 16 residues. The V and J ends lost 3 bases and 1 base respectively, with 14 bases between them.

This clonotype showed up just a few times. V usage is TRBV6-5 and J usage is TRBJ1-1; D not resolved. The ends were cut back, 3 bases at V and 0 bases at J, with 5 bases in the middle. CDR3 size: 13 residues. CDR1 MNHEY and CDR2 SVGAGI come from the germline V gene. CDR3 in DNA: TGTGCCAGCAGTTATAATCTGAACACTGAAGCTTTCTTT. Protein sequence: CASSYNLNTEAFF.

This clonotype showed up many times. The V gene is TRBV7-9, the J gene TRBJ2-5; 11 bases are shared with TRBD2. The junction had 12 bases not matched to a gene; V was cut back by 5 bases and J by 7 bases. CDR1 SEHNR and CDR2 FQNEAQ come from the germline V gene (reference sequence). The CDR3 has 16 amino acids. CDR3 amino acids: CASSRNTLSGGATQYF. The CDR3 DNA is TGTGCCAGCAGCCGAAACACCCTTAGCGGGGGGGCGACCCAGTACTTC.

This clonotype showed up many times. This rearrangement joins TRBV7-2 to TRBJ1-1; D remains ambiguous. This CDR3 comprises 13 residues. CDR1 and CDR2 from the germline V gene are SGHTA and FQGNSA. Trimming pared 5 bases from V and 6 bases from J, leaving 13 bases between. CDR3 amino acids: CASSPEAGAEAFF. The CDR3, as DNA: TGTGCCAGCAGCCCGGAGGCCGGGGCTGAAGCTTTCTTT.

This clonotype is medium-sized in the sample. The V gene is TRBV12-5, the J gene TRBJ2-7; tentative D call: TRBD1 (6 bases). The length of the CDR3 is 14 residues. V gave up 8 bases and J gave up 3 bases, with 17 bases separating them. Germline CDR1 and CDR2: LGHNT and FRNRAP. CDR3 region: CASSNRVGNYEQYF. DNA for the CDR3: TGTGCTAGTTCCAACAGGGTGGGTAACTACGAGCAGTACTTC.

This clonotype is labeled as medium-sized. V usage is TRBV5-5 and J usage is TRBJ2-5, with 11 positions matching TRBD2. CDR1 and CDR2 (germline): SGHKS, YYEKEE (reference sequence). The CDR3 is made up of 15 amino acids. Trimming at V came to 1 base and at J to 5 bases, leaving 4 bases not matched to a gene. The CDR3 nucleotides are TGTGCCAGCAGCTTGTTTAGCGGGGGGGCCGAGACCCAGTACTTC. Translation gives CASSLFSGGAETQYF.

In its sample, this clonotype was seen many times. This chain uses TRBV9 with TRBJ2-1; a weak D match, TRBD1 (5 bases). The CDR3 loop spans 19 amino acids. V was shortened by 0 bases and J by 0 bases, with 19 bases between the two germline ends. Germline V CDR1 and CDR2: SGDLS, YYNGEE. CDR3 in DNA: TGTGCCAGCAGCGTAGGTGGGGCCGCCCTAAAAAGCTCCTACAATGAGCAGTTCTTC. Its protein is CASSVGGAALKSSYNEQFF. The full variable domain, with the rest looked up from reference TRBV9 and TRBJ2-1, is DSGVTQTPKHLITATGQRVTLRCSPRSGDLSVYWYQQSLDQGLQFLIQYYNGEERAKGNILERFSAQQFPDLHSELNLSSLELGDSALYFCASSVGGAALKSSYNEQFFGPGTRLTVL.